This is a list of T cell receptor beta chains from one sample in a study of CD8 T cells in Susac syndrome. TCRdb called the immunoSEQ multiplex PCR reads again in MiXCR, with one record for every CDR3 protein. The sample yields approximately 300,000 distinct CDR3 sequences, roughly 85% seen once. Sequenced: CD8+ T cells from PBMCs. Receptors originate from a human donor with multiple sclerosis. Each CDR3 is given with its conserved first and last residue. The D gene is left open where the match is weak. Not every row has a clone size; where given, it reads once, few, many or a size class.

V gene	J gene	D gene	clone size	CDR3 DNA	CDR3 protein
TRBV29-1	TRBJ2-3	TRBD2	NA	TGCAGCGTTCCTTGGGCTAGCGGGAAGGGAGATACGCAGTATTTT	CSVPWASGKGDTQYF
TRBV4-3	TRBJ1-2	NA	NA	TGCGCCAGCAGCCAAGATGGCGTTAACTATGGCTACACCTTC	CASSQDGVNYGYTF
TRBV20-1	TRBJ2-4	NA	NA	TGCAGTGCTAGAGCCCCCCCCAGGGCCCCACTATCCAAAAACATTCAGTACTTC	CSARAPPRAPLSKNIQYF
TRBV4-3	TRBJ1-2	NA	NA	TGCGCCAGCAGCCAAGAACCTCGACAGGCTCATAACTATGGCTACACCTTC	CASSQEPRQAHNYGYTF
TRBV7-9	TRBJ2-5	NA	NA	TGTGCCAGCAGCTTCTTGGGTAGGGCACAAGAGACCCAGTACTTC	CASSFLGRAQETQYF
TRBV5-5	TRBJ1-1	NA	NA	TGTGCCAGCAGCTCTACGGCCGTGAACACTGAAGCTTTCTTT	CASSSTAVNTEAFF
TRBV12-3/TRBV12-4	TRBJ1-1	NA	NA	TGTGCCAGCAGCCGGCCGCGGGAGGGGAGGACTGAAGCTTTCTTT	CASSRPREGRTEAFF
TRBV6-4	TRBJ2-7	TRBD1	NA	TGTGCCAGCAGTGATGTGAGGGGGCCCTACGAGCAGTACTTC	CASSDVRGPYEQYF
TRBV29-1	TRBJ1-4	NA	NA	TGCAGCGCTCTGTATAAGGGGGAACTTGCAACTAATGAAAAACTGTTTTTT	CSALYKGELATNEKLFF
TRBV28	TRBJ2-3	TRBD2	NA	TGTGCCAGCACCAAGACTAGCCTGCCGGAGGATACGCAGTATTTT	CASTKTSLPEDTQYF
TRBV7-9	TRBJ2-1	NA	NA	TGTGCCAGCAGCTCTATGGATCTGAGAGCGGCCTACAATGAGCAGTTCTTC	CASSSMDLRAAYNEQFF
TRBV28	TRBJ1-5	NA	NA	TGTGCCAGCAGTTTACCTAGACATAGCAATCAGCCCCAGCATTTT	CASSLPRHSNQPQHF
TRBV5-1	TRBJ2-7	TRBD2	NA	TGCGCCAGCAGCTTAGCGGGAGGTTTCGAGCAGTACTTC	CASSLAGGFEQYF
TRBV6-2/TRBV6-3	TRBJ1-1	NA	NA	TGTGCCAGCAGTGCTGCTGGGGAAGGGAAGGGGACTGAAGCTTTCTTT	CASSAAGEGKGTEAFF
TRBV5-4	TRBJ2-7	NA	NA	TGTGCCAGCAGCTTGCTGCCGGCGGGGGAGCAGTACTTC	CASSLLPAGEQYF
TRBV7-2	TRBJ2-2	NA	NA	TGTGCCAGCAGCTTAGAGGTCCGCGGGGAGCTGTTTTTT	CASSLEVRGELFF
TRBV28	TRBJ1-1	NA	NA	TGTGCCAGCAGTCAGAAACATGAAGCTTTCTTT	CASSQKHEAFF
TRBV29-1	TRBJ2-7	TRBD2	NA	TGCAGCGTTGAAGGGTGGACTAGCGGTTCCTACGAGCAGTACTTC	CSVEGWTSGSYEQYF
TRBV27	TRBJ2-2	TRBD2	NA	TGTGCCAGCAGTTTATTGGGACTAGCATCCGGGGAGCTGTTTTTT	CASSLLGLASGELFF
TRBV27	TRBJ2-1	NA	once	TGTGCCAGCAGTTTAGGATCCAGGGTCTTCGATGAGCAGTTCTTC	CASSLGSRVFDEQFF
TRBV13	TRBJ1-3	NA	NA	TGTGCCAGCAGATCTGGAAACACCATATATTTT	CASRSGNTIYF
TRBV7-9	TRBJ2-7	NA	NA	TGTGCCAGCAGCTTCAGTCTTGCATTGGGCTACGAGCAGTACTTC	CASSFSLALGYEQYF
TRBV28	TRBJ1-5	TRBD1	NA	TGTGCCAGCAGTATGATAGGGGGCGCGAATCAGCCCCAGCATTTT	CASSMIGGANQPQHF
TRBV5-4	TRBJ2-7	NA	once	TGTGCCAGCAGCTTGGGGGTAGGGGGAATAAACGAGCAGTACTTC	CASSLGVGGINEQYF
TRBV5-4	TRBJ2-7	TRBD2	NA	TGTGCCAGCAGCTTGGCCTCTAGCGGAGAGCGGGAGCAGTACTTC	CASSLASSGEREQYF
TRBV19	TRBJ2-1	TRBD2	NA	TGTGCCAGTAGCCGCGGGAGCTCCTACAATGAGCAGTTCTTC	CASSRGSSYNEQFF
TRBV19	TRBJ2-1	TRBD2	NA	TGTGCCAGTAGTATCCCCTGGGGGGGAGGGGACTACAATGAGCAGTTCTTC	CASSIPWGGGDYNEQFF
TRBV3-1	TRBJ2-2	TRBD2	few	TGTGCCAGCAGCCAGGTGGATACTAGCGGGAGGCACACCGGGGAGCTGTTTTTT	CASSQVDTSGRHTGELFF
TRBV11-2	TRBJ1-1	NA	once	TGTGCCAGCAGCTTAGCGACGGAGGGAGACACTGAAGCTTTCTTT	CASSLATEGDTEAFF
TRBV29-1	TRBJ2-1	TRBD1	NA	TGCAGCTTTGGACAGGGCTCCCCCGAGCAGTTCTTC	CSFGQGSPEQFF
TRBV4-3	TRBJ2-3	NA	few	TGCGCCAGCAGCCAAGGGCGGACCACAGATACGCAGTATTTT	CASSQGRTTDTQYF
TRBV7-6	TRBJ1-6	NA	NA	TGTGCCAGCAGAGGGGCAGCCTATAATTCACCCCTCCACTTT	CASRGAAYNSPLHF